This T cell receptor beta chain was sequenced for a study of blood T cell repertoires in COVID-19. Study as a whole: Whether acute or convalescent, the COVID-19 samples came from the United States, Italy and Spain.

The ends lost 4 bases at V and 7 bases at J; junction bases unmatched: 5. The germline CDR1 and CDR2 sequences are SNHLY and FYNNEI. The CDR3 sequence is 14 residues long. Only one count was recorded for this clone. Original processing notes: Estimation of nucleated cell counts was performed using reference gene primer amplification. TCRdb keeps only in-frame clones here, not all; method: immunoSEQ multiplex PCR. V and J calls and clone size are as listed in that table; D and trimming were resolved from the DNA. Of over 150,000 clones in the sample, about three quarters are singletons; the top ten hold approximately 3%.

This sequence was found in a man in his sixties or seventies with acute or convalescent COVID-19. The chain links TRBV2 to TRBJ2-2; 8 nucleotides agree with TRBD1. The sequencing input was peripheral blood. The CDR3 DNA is TGTGCCAGCAGTGCGGACAGGGCGGACGGGGAGCTGTTTTTT. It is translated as CASSADRADGELFF.